This T cell receptor (beta chain) was identified in a study of CXCR3-negative and CXCR3-positive naive CD8 T cells. Study-wide results and limits: For memory CD8+ cells diversity was much lower, but both naive subsets had comparably high diversity. The naive subsets expressed comparable surface CD5, and the authors inferred TCR strength from TRB CDR3 properties. For CXCR3-positive naive cells, TRB CDR3s were more hydrophobic than those of CXCR3-negative naive cells.

UMI-tagged TRB cDNA libraries were built via 5' RACE. TCRdb re-called the 5' RACE reads, yielding one record per CDR3 amino acid sequence without DNA. The sample features roughly 80,000 distinct CDR3 sequences, with approximately 0.6% in its top ten. The V gene's germline CDR1 is MDHEN and CDR2 SYDVKM. This CDR3 region has 15 residues. Comments on this clonotype: Its antigen is still unknown.

The receptor was isolated from a human donor in good health. Some clones in this sample may be carry-over from other donors' samples. Sequencing used naive CXCR3+ CD8+ T cells from blood. Subset: CD45RO-CCR7+CD27+CD95- naive CD8+ T cells expressing CXCR3 (TNR3+). The rearrangement uses TRBV28 and TRBJ2-5; TCRdb's D call of TRBD2 is untestable without DNA. The CDR3 loop is CASSLYRRDAETQYF.